This T cell receptor (beta chain) stems from a study of T-cell memory formation after mild COVID-19. Study details: Largely, TCR clusters stayed within a single donor.

One entry per CDR3 protein, called by TCRdb with MiXCR from the 5' RACE reads. Here the sample spans 130,000 to 150,000 distinct CDR3 sequences, 15% to 20% being singletons. Trimming stripped 6 bases from V and 12 bases from J, with 15 bases between. This CDR3 is 12 amino acids long. In germline, CDR1 is SEHNR, CDR2 FQNEAQ (reference sequence). The sequence derives from an adult woman who had mild COVID-19 (a few samples of this study predate the infection). Cell type and time point are not known. Sample: PBMCs or a T cell subset sorted from them (not recorded which). The rearrangement uses TRBV7-9 and TRBJ2-1; a possible D gene is TRBD2 (5 bases). The CDR3 here is CASSPSTFVQFF. CDR3 nucleotide sequence: TGTGCCAGCAGTCCTAGCACATTTGTGCAGTTCTTC.